The entry below gives a single T cell receptor (beta chain) sequence along with its context. Trimming cost V 3 bases and J 5 bases; bases outside gene matches: 8. Germline V gene sequence: CDR1 SGHRS, CDR2 YFSETQ. This CDR3 spans 15 amino acids. This entry is derived from a study of cytomegalovirus exposure and HLA in healthy donors. PCR amplification relied on 60 Vbeta primers (plus 13 Jbeta primers). The repertoire was sequenced with immunoSEQ multiplex PCR; TCRdb's copy has only in-frame clones and lacks some. The data show some 160,000 clones, around 84% seen once. Input material: PBMCs. The TCR originated in a man over 45 in good health and CMV-seropositive. The chain uses TRBV5-1 and TRBJ2-5; 9 bases line up with TRBD1. CDR3 region: CASSYSGTGSETQYF. CDR3 coding DNA: TGCGCCAGCAGCTACTCCGGGACAGGGTCGGAGACCCAGTACTTC.